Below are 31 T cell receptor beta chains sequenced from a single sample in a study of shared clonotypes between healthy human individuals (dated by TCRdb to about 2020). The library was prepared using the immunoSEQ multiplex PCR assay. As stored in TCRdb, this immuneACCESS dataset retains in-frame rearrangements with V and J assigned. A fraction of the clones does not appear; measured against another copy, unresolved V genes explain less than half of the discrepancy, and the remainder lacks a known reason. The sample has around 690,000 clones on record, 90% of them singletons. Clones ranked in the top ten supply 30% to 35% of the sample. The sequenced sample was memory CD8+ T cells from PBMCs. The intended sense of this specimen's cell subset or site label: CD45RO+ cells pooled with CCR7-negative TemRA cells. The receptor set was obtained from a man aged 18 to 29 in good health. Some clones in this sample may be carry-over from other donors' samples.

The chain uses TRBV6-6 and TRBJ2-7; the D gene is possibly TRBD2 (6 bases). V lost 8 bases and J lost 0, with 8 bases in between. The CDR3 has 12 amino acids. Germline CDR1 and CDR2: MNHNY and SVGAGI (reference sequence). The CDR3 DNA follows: TGTGCCAGCGGGGGGAGCTCCTACGAGCAGTACTTC. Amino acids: CASGGSSYEQYF.

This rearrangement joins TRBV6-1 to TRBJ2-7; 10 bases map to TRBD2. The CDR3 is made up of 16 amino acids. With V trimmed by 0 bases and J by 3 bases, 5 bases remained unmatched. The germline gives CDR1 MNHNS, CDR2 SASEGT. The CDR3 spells CASSEAWLAGVYEQYF. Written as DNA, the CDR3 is TGTGCCAGCAGTGAAGCCTGGCTAGCGGGAGTCTACGAGCAGTACTTC.

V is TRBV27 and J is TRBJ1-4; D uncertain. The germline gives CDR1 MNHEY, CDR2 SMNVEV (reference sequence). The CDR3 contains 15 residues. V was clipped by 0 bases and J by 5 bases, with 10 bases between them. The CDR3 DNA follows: TGTGCCAGCAGTTTATCGGTCACTGTGAATGAAAAACTGTTTTTT. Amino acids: CASSLSVTVNEKLFF.

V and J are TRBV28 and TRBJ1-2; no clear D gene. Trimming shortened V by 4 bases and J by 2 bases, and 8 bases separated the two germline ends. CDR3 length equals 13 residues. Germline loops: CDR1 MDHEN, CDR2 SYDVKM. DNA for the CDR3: TGTGCCAGCAGTTATTTCCCCAACTATGGCTACACCTTC. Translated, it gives CASSYFPNYGYTF.

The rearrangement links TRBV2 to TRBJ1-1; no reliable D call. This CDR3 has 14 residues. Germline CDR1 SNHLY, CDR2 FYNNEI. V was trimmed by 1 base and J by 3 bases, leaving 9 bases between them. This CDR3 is CASSEGSGYTEAFF. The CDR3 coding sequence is TGTGCCAGCAGTGAAGGATCTGGGTACACTGAAGCTTTCTTT.

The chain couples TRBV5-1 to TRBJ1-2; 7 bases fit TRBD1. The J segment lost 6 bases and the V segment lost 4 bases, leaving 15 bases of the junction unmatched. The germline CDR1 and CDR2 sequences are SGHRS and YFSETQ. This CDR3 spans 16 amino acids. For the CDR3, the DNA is TGCGCCAGCAGCCGATTACAGGGGTTAGAAATCGATGGCTACACCTTC. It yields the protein CASSRLQGLEIDGYTF.

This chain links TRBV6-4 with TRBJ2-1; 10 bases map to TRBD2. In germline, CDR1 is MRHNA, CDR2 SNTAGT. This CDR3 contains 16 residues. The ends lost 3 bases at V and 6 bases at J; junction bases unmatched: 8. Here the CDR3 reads CASSETSGIGRNEQFF. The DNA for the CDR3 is TGTGCCAGCAGTGAAACTAGCGGGATTGGTCGCAATGAGCAGTTCTTC.

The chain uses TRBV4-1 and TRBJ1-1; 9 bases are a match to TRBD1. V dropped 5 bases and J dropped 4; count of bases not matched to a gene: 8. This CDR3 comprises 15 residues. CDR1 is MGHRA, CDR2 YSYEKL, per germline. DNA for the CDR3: TGCGCCAGCAGCTCCCCGGGACAGGGTGCCACTGAAGCTTTCTTT. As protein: CASSSPGQGATEAFF.

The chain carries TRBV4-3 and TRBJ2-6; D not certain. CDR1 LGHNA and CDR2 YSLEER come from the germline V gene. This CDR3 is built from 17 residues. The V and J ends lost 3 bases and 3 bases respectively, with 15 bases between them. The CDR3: CASSQGSSLNGANVLTF. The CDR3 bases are TGCGCCAGCAGCCAGGGCTCTTCCTTAAATGGGGCCAACGTCCTGACTTTC.

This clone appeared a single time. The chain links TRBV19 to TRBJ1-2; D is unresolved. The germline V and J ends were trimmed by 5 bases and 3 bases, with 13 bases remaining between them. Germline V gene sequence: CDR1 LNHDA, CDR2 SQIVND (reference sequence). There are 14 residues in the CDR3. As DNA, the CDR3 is TGTGCCAGTAGTCCCCAGGAGGGAGACTATGGCTACACCTTC. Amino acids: CASSPQEGDYGYTF.

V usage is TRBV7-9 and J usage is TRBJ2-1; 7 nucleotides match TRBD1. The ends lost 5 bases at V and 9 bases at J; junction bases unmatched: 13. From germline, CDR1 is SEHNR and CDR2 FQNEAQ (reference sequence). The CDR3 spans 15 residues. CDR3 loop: CASSPPGRGRGEQFF. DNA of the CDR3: TGTGCCAGCAGCCCCCCGGGCAGGGGGAGAGGTGAGCAGTTCTTC.

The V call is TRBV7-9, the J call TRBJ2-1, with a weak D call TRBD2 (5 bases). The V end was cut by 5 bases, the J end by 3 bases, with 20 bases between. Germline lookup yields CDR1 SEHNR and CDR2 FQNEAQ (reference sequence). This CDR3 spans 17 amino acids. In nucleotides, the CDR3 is TGTGCCAGCAGCCCGGGTACGGGATCCCAGCACTACAATGAGCAGTTCTTC. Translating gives CASSPGTGSQHYNEQFF.

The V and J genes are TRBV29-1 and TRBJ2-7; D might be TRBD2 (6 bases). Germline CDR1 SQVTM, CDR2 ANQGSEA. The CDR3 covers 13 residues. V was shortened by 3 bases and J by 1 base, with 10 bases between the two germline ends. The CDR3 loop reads CSVEGGKSYEQYF. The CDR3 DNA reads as TGCAGCGTTGAGGGCGGGAAATCCTACGAGCAGTACTTC.

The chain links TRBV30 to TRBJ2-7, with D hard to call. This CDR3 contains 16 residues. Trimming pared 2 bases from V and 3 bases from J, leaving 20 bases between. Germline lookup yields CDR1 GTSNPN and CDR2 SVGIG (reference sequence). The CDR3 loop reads CAWSPPPRQAIYEQYF. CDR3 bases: TGTGCCTGGAGTCCGCCCCCCCGGCAGGCGATCTACGAGCAGTACTTC.

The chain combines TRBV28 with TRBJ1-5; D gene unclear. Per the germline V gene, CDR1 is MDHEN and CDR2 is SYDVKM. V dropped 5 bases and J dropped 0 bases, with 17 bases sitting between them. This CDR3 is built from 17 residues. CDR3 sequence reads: CASSPPPITTSNQPQHF. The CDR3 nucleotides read TGTGCCAGCAGTCCCCCGCCGATAACAACTAGCAATCAGCCCCAGCATTTT.

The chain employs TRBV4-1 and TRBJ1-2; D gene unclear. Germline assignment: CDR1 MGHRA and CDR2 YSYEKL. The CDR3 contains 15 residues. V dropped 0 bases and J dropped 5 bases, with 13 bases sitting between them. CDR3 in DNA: TGCGCCAGCAGCCAAGAGAGGGCTTCAGATTATGGCTACACCTTC. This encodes CASSQERASDYGYTF.

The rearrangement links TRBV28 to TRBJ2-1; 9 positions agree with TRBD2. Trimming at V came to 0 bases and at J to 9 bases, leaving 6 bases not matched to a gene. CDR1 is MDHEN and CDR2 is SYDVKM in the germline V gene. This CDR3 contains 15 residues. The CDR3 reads CASSLWDSGSSEQFF. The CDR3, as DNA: TGTGCCAGCAGTTTATGGGATAGCGGGAGCTCTGAGCAGTTCTTC.

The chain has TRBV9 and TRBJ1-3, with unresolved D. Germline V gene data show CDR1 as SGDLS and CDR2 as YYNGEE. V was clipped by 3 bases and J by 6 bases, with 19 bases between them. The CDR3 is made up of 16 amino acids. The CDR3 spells CASSALRTEPANTIYF. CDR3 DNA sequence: TGTGCCAGCAGCGCGCTGCGGACCGAGCCAGCAAACACCATATATTTT.

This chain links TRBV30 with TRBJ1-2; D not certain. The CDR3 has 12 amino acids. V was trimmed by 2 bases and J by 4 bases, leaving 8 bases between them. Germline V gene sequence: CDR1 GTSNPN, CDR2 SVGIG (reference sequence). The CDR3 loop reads CAWSIGSYGYTF. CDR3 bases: TGTGCCTGGAGTATCGGAAGCTATGGCTACACCTTC. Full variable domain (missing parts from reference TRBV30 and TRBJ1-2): SQTIHQWPATLVQPVGSPLSLECTVEGTSNPNLYWYRQAAGRGLQLLFYSVGIGQISSEVPQNLSASRPQDRQFILSSKKLLLSDSGFYLCAWSIGSYGYTFGSGTRLTVV.

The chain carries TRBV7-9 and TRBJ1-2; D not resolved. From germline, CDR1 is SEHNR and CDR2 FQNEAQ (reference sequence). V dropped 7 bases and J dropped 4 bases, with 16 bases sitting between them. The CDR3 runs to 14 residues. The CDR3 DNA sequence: TGTGCCAGCACCCCTCTCGCGGGCCTCTATGGCTACACCTTC. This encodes CASTPLAGLYGYTF. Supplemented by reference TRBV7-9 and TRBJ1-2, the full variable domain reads DTGVSQNPRHKITKRGQNVTFRCDPISEHNRLYWYRQTLGQGPEFLTYFQNEAQLEKSRLLSDRFSAERPKGSFSTLEIQRTEQGDSAMYLCASTPLAGLYGYTFGSGTRLTVV.

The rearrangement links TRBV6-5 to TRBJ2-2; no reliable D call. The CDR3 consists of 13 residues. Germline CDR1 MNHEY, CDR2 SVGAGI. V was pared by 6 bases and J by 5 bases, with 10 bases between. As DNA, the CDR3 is TGTGCCAGCAGCCCGGTGGGGACCGGGGAGCTGTTTTTT. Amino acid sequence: CASSPVGTGELFF.

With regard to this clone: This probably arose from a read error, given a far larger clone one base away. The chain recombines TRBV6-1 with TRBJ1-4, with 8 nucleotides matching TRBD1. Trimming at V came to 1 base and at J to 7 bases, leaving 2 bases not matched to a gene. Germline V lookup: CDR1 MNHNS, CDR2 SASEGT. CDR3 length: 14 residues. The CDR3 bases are TGTGCCAGCAGTGAAGGGACAGGGCTTGAAAAACTGTTTTTT. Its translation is CASSEGTGLEKLFF.

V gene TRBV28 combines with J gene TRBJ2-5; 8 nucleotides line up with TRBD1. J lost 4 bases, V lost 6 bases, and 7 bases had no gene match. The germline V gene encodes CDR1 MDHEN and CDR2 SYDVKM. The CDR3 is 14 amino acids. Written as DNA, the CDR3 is TGTGCCAGCAGCCGGACAGGGCTGGGAGAGACCCAGTACTTC. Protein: CASSRTGLGETQYF.

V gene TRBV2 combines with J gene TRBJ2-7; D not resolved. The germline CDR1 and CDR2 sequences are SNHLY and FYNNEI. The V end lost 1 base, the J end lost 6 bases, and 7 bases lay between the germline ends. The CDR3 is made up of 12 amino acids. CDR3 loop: CASSEGAREQYF. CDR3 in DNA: TGTGCCAGCAGTGAAGGAGCCCGCGAGCAGTACTTC.

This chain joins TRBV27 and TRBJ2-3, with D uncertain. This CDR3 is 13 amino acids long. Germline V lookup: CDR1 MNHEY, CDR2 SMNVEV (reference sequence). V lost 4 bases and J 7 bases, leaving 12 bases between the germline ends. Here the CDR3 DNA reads TGTGCCAGCAGTTATCTAACCCTGAATACGCAGTATTTT. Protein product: CASSYLTLNTQYF.

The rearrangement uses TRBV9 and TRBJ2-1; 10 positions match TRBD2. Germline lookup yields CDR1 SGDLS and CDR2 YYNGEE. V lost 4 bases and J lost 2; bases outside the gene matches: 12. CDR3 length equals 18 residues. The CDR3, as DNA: TGTGCCAGCAGCCGGCCGACTAGCGGGCCCCTTGCCTACAATGAGCAGTTCTTC. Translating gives CASSRPTSGPLAYNEQFF.

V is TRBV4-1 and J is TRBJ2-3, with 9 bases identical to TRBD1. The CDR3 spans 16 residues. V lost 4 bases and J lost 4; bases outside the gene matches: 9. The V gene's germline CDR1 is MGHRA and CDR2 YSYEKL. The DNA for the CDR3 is TGCGCCAGCAGCCTCGGTCCCGGGACAGGGTCAGATACGCAGTATTTT. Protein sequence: CASSLGPGTGSDTQYF.

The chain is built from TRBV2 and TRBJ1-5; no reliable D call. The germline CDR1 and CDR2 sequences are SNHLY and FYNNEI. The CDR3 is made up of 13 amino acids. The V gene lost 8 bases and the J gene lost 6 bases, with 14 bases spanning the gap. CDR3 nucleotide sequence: TGTGCCAGCGATAAGGGCTCGGGTCAGCCCCAGCATTTT. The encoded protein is CASDKGSGQPQHF.

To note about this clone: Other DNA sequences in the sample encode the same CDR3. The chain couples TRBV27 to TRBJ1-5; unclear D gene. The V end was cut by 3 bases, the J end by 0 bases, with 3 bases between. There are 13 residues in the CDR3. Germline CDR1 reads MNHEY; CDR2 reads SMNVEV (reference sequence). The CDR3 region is CASSLDSNQPQHF. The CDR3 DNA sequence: TGTGCCAGCAGTTTGGATAGCAATCAGCCCCAGCATTTT.

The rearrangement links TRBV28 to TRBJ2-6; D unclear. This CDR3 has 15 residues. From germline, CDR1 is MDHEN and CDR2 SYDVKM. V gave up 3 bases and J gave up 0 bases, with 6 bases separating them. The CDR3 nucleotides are TGTGCCAGCAGTTTTTTTAGCTCTGGGGCCAACGTCCTGACTTTC. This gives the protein CASSFFSSGANVLTF.

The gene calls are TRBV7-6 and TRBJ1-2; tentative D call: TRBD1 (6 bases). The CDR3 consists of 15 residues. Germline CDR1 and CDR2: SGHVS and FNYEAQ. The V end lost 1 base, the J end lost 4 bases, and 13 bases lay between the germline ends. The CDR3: CASSLEAGALYGYTF. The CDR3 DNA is TGTGCCAGCAGCTTAGAGGCAGGGGCCCTCTATGGCTACACCTTC.